One sample yielded the 17 T cell receptor beta chains listed below, sequenced in a study of monozygotic twins with inflammatory bowel disease (dated 2019 in TCRdb). To prepare the library, 5' RACE was applied. The instrument given in TCRdb is Illumina HiSeq 2500. Once TCRdb had reprocessed the reads, it stored one entry per CDR3 protein sequence and supplied no DNA. Per the sample table, the count is approximately 380,000 distinct CDR3 sequences. Jointly, the top ten make up just over 2.5% of the sample. Input material: blood. Source of these receptors: a human donor with ulcerative colitis or Crohn's disease, or a healthy co-twin of an affected twin (not recorded which).

This rearrangement joins TRBV7-2 to TRBJ2-3; absent DNA, TCRdb's TRBD1 call cannot be checked. CDR1 is SGHTA, CDR2 FQGNSA, per germline. The CDR3 is made up of 16 amino acids. This CDR3 is CASSLVGTGTTDTQYF. Using reference TRBV7-2 and TRBJ2-3 for the parts outside the CDR3, the full variable domain is GAGVSQSPSNKVTEKGKDVELRCDPISGHTALYWYRQSLGQGLEFLIYFQGNSAPDKSGLPSDRFSAERTGGSVSTLTIQRTQQEDSAVYLCASSLVGTGTTDTQYFGPGTRLTVL.

J is TRBJ2-7 and V is TRBV20-1. The CDR3 covers 13 residues. CDR1 is DFQATT and CDR2 is SNEGSKA in the germline V gene (reference sequence). CDR3 in amino acids: CSARNSPQNEQYF.

The rearrangement links TRBV25-1 to TRBJ2-3; checking the TCRdb D call of TRBD1 is not possible without DNA. Germline V gives CDR1 MGHDK, CDR2 SYGVNS. The CDR3 is 16 residues long. CDR3 residues: CASSDPRESSTDTQYF.

This chain joins TRBV12-3 or TRBV12-4 and TRBJ2-3; no DNA is available, so the TRBD2 call from TCRdb remains unchecked. The length of the CDR3 is 20 residues. The CDR3 loop reads CASSGGAGLAVQPSTDTQYF.

The chain links TRBV6-2 or TRBV6-3 to TRBJ2-1; TCRdb's D call, TRBD2, is unchecked because there is no DNA. This CDR3 spans 15 amino acids. Per the germline V gene, CDR1 is MNHEY and CDR2 is SVGEGT. CDR3 region: CASNPSGDVYNEQFF.

J is TRBJ2-5 and V is TRBV4-1. Germline V lookup: CDR1 MGHRA, CDR2 YSYEKL. The CDR3 spans 12 residues. CDR3: CASSQDLGTQYF.

This chain connects TRBV7-6 to TRBJ2-2; with no DNA, the TCRdb D assignment of TRBD2 cannot be verified. The germline gives CDR1 SGHVS, CDR2 FNYEAQ. The CDR3 is 16 amino acids. The CDR3 protein is CASSQTGLVNTGELFF.

The V gene is TRBV2, the J gene TRBJ2-7; TCRdb returns TRBD1, unconfirmable since there is no DNA. There are 14 residues in the CDR3. Germline V gives CDR1 SNHLY, CDR2 FYNNEI. Here the CDR3 reads CASSEALRGLEQYF. Full variable domain (rest looked up from reference TRBV2 and TRBJ2-7): EPEVTQTPSHQVTQMGQEVILRCVPISNHLYFYWYRQILGQKVEFLVSFYNNEISEKSEIFDDQFSVERPDGSNFTLKIRSTKLEDSAMYFCASSEALRGLEQYFGPGTRLTVT.

CDR3 sequence: CASGADYEQYF. This chain links TRBV28 with TRBJ2-7; the TCRdb call, TRBD1, lacks DNA for checking. CDR1 is MDHEN, CDR2 SYDVKM, per germline. CDR3 length equals 11 residues.

The gene calls are TRBV4-3 and TRBJ1-1. Germline CDR1 reads LGHNA; CDR2 reads YSLEER. The CDR3 length is 14 residues. The CDR3 region is CASSQWDKNTEAFF.

The chain couples TRBV7-2 to TRBJ1-5; no DNA is available, so the TRBD1 call from TCRdb remains unchecked. The germline V gene encodes CDR1 SGHTA and CDR2 FQGNSA. This CDR3 has 17 amino acids. The chain's CDR3 is CASSHDPGRVLNQPQHF.

V is TRBV28 and J is TRBJ1-2. The CDR3 totals 11 residues. In germline, CDR1 is MDHEN, CDR2 SYDVKM. CDR3 sequence: CAIGRVYGYTF.

V and J are TRBV7-2 and TRBJ2-5; the TCRdb call, TRBD1, lacks DNA for checking. CDR1 is SGHTA and CDR2 is FQGNSA in the germline V gene. The CDR3 sequence is 15 residues long. This CDR3 reads CASSLGTGLKETQYF.

This sequence joins TRBV6-2 or TRBV6-3 and TRBJ2-7; as DNA is missing, the TRBD1 call by TCRdb cannot be tested. From germline, CDR1 is MNHEY and CDR2 SVGEGT. The CDR3 runs to 18 residues. The CDR3 sequence is CASSYGYVDRLESYEQYF.

The chain recombines TRBV28 with TRBJ2-1; the TCRdb D gene call, TRBD1, has no DNA to confirm it. Germline CDR1 and CDR2: MDHEN and SYDVKM. This CDR3 contains 15 residues. CDR3 protein: CASRPTLDRGNEQFF.

The chain joins TRBV6-5 to TRBJ2-1. The CDR3 has 16 residues. CDR1 and CDR2 from the germline V gene are MNHEY and SVGAGI. The CDR3 sequence is CASSYSVQIPNNEQFF.

CDR3 sequence reads: CASTPSSGANVLTF. The chain couples TRBV6-1 to TRBJ2-6. Germline CDR1 is MNHNS and CDR2 is SASEGT. This CDR3 has 14 residues.